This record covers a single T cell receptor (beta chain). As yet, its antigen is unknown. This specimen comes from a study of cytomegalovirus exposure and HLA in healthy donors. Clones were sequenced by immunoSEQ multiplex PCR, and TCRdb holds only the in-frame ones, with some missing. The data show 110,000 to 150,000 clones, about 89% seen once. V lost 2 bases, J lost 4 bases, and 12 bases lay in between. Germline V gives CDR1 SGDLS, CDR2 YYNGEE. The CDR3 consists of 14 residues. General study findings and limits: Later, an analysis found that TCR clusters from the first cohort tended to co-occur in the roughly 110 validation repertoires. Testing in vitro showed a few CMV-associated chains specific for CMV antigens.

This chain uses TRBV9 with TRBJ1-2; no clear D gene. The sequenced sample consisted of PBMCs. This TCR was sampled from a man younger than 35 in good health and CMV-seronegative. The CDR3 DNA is TGTGCCAGCAGCGTGGGAGGGCAGACCTATGGCTACACCTTC. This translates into CASSVGGQTYGYTF.